The 23 T cell receptor beta chains below all came from one sample that was sequenced in a study of identical twins. One entry per CDR3 protein results from TCRdb running MiXCR on the 5' RACE reads. Of about 690,000 distinct CDR3 sequences in the sample, around 6.1% were seen once. The source material was naive T cells sorted from blood. Source of these receptors: a man younger than 35 in good health.

The rearrangement links TRBV9 to TRBJ2-5; the match to TRBD2 covers 11 bases. Germline CDR1 is SGDLS and CDR2 is YYNGEE. V lost 3 bases to trimming and J lost 3 bases; unmatched junction nucleotides: 4. The CDR3 is made up of 15 amino acids. The CDR3 DNA reads TGTGCCAGCAGCGGTTTACTAGCGGGAGAAGAGACCCAGTACTTC. Amino acids: CASSGLLAGEETQYF. Variable domain in full (rest from reference TRBV9 and TRBJ2-5): DSGVTQTPKHLITATGQRVTLRCSPRSGDLSVYWYQQSLDQGLQFLIQYYNGEERAKGNILERFSAQQFPDLHSELNLSSLELGDSALYFCASSGLLAGEETQYFGPGTRLLVL.

This clonotype occurred a few times. The V gene is TRBV5-6, the J gene TRBJ2-7; TRBD1 aligns across 9 bases. Germline V lookup: CDR1 SGHDT, CDR2 YYEEEE. The CDR3 sequence is 16 residues long. After removal of 3 bases from V and 2 bases from J, the junction contained 9 bases not matched to a gene. This CDR3 is CASSSYRDRATYEQYF. Written as DNA, the CDR3 is TGTGCCAGCAGCTCTTACCGGGACAGGGCCACCTACGAGCAGTACTTC.

This clonotype was seen only a few times. The CDR3, as DNA: TGCAGTGCTCCGGACAATGAGCAGTTCTTC. It is translated as CSAPDNEQFF. This chain joins TRBV20-1 and TRBJ2-1; D remains unclear. Germline assignment: CDR1 DFQATT and CDR2 SNEGSKA (reference sequence). CDR3 size: 10 residues. V lost 5 bases and J 5 bases, leaving 4 bases between the germline ends.

Ten or more counts support this clonotype. The chain is built from TRBV20-1 and TRBJ2-7, with 10 bases fitting TRBD1. Unmatched junction bases numbered 7, after V lost 5 bases and J lost 6 bases. The CDR3 is made up of 13 amino acids. Germline V lookup: CDR1 DFQATT, CDR2 SNEGSKA (reference sequence). CDR3 in DNA: TGCAGTGCTGGAAGACAGGGGGCCATCGAGCAGTACGTC. It specifies CSAGRQGAIEQYV.

This chain links TRBV2 with TRBJ2-2; 11 nucleotides agree with TRBD2. Trimming removed 7 bases from V and 4 bases from J; junction bases left unmatched: 5. The CDR3 runs 15 residues. Germline V gene sequence: CDR1 SNHLY, CDR2 FYNNEI. CDR3 region: CASKVAGGPTGELFF. The CDR3 nucleotides read TGTGCCAGCAAAGTAGCGGGAGGGCCCACCGGGGAGCTGTTTTTT. Using reference TRBV2 and TRBJ2-2 for the parts outside the CDR3, the full variable domain is EPEVTQTPSHQVTQMGQEVILRCVPISNHLYFYWYRQILGQKVEFLVSFYNNEISEKSEIFDDQFSVERPDGSNFTLKIRSTKLEDSAMYFCASKVAGGPTGELFFGEGSRLTVL.

In this sample, this clonotype turned up many times. This chain links TRBV20-1 with TRBJ2-7; the D call may be TRBD1 or TRBD2 (5 bases each). The germline CDR1 and CDR2 sequences are DFQATT and SNEGSKA (reference sequence). V lost 3 bases, J lost 2 bases, and 11 bases lay in between. The CDR3 runs to 13 residues. The CDR3 is CSARGDPAYEQYF. The CDR3, as DNA: TGCAGTGCTAGGGGGGACCCTGCCTACGAGCAGTACTTC.

This clonotype was observed at least ten times. This chain uses TRBV20-1 with TRBJ1-5; D is possibly TRBD1 (5 bases). The V and J ends lost 3 bases and 5 bases respectively, with 11 bases between them. This CDR3 contains 13 residues. Germline V lookup: CDR1 DFQATT, CDR2 SNEGSKA (reference sequence). CDR3 in DNA: TGCAGTGCTAGCCCCATAGGGGATCAGCCCCAGCATTTT. Its protein is CSASPIGDQPQHF.

Ten or more counts support this clonotype. This chain uses TRBV29-1 with TRBJ2-7; tentatively, D is TRBD2 (6 bases). Germline CDR1 reads SQVTM; CDR2 reads ANQGSEA. The CDR3 runs 16 residues. Trimming pared 1 base from V and 1 base from J, leaving 17 bases between. CDR3 amino acids: CSVEGEAQGPSYEQYV. Here the CDR3 DNA reads TGCAGCGTTGAAGGGGAGGCCCAAGGACCTTCCTACGAGCAGTACGTC.

In this sample, this clonotype turned up many times. The chain couples TRBV29-1 to TRBJ1-2, with D unclear. This CDR3 is 10 amino acids long. V shed 1 base and J shed 7 bases, with 4 bases lying between them. The germline V gene has CDR1 SQVTM and CDR2 ANQGSEA. DNA for the CDR3: TGCAGCGTTGAAGCGGCTGGCTACACCTTC. Protein product: CSVEAAGYTF.

This clonotype turned up a few times. The chain employs TRBV7-2 and TRBJ2-7, with 7 bases matching TRBD2. Unmatched junction bases numbered 8, after V lost 5 bases and J lost 4 bases. Germline assignment: CDR1 SGHTA and CDR2 FQGNSA. The CDR3 contains 14 residues. CDR3 region: CASSARWGGYEQYF. CDR3 in DNA: TGTGCCAGCAGCGCCCGATGGGGGGGATACGAGCAGTACTTC.

The rearrangement joins TRBV11-2 to TRBJ2-3; D perhaps matches TRBD1 (5 bases). The CDR3 runs 12 residues. Deletions cut 10 bases from V and 0 bases from J, with 8 bases between. Looked up from germline, CDR1 is SGHAT and CDR2 is FQNNGV. This CDR3 is CATDTSTDTQYF. The CDR3 DNA sequence: TGTGCCACGGACACTAGCACAGATACGCAGTATTTT.

This clonotype was detected only a few times. The chain links TRBV14 to TRBJ2-1, with 7 bases identical to TRBD2. Germline V gives CDR1 SGHDN, CDR2 FVKESK. The CDR3 spans 16 residues. Germline trimming cut 4 bases from V and 0 bases from J; bases unmatched to any gene: 6. CDR3 DNA: TGTGCCAGCAGCCGTTTTGGCGGGAGCTCCTACAATGAGCAGTTCTTC. Protein product: CASSRFGGSSYNEQFF.

This clonotype was detected only a few times. The chain combines TRBV7-3 with TRBJ2-6; the match to TRBD1 covers 9 bases. Germline values: CDR1 SGHTA, CDR2 FQGTGA. Losses at the gene ends were 6 bases for V and 4 bases for J; bases not matched to a gene: 10. The CDR3 has 17 amino acids. In nucleotides, the CDR3 is TGTGCCAGCAGGGTCAGGGACAGGGCTGACGGGGCCAACGTCCTGACTTTC. Amino acid sequence: CASRVRDRADGANVLTF.

The sample holds many counts of this clonotype. The V gene is TRBV7-2, the J gene TRBJ1-1, with D possibly being TRBD1 (5 bases). Germline lookup yields CDR1 SGHTA and CDR2 FQGNSA. V was clipped by 5 bases and J by 5 bases, with 21 bases between them. The CDR3 has 16 residues. The CDR3, as DNA: TGTGCCAGCAGCCCCCGGGGCAGAGCAAAGGGGACTGAAGCTTTCTTT. Amino acid sequence: CASSPRGRAKGTEAFF.

A word on this clonotype: Germline is not matched at one junction end, which may reflect a read error. This chain joins TRBV28 and TRBJ2-7; TRBD1 agrees at 7 bases. The CDR3 totals 15 residues. Germline CDR1 and CDR2: MDHEN and SYDVKM. For the CDR3, the DNA is TGTGCCAGCAGTTACCGGACAGGAGCGACCCACGAGCAATACTTC. It codes for CASSYRTGATHEQYF.

In its sample, this clonotype was seen many times. This chain uses TRBV6-5 with TRBJ2-7; the D gene is possibly TRBD2 (5 bases). The CDR3 has 13 residues. With 2 bases removed from V and 1 base from J, the gap between germline ends came to 6 bases. Germline CDR1 MNHEY, CDR2 SVGAGI. CDR3 in amino acids: CASSYGESYEQYF. In DNA form, the CDR3 reads TGTGCCAGCAGTTACGGGGAGTCCTACGAGCAGTACTTC.

A few counts support this clonotype. The chain uses TRBV6-5 and TRBJ1-6, with D maybe TRBD1 (5 bases). CDR1 MNHEY and CDR2 SVGAGI come from the germline V gene. This CDR3 has 17 amino acids. V lost 0 bases, J lost 7 bases, and 16 bases lay in between. The CDR3 DNA reads as TGTGCCAGCAGTTACTCGACACTCGGGGCAGAAAATTCACCCCTCCACTTT. Amino acids: CASSYSTLGAENSPLHF.

There are many counts of this clonotype. V is TRBV20-1 and J is TRBJ2-3; D remains ambiguous. Trimming pared 5 bases from V and 6 bases from J, leaving 6 bases between. Germline CDR1 DFQATT, CDR2 SNEGSKA (reference sequence). The CDR3 runs 10 residues. CDR3 in DNA: TGCAGTGCTTCCTGGGATACGCAGTATTTT. Amino acids: CSASWDTQYF.

This clonotype was counted a few times. This chain connects TRBV6-1 to TRBJ2-5, with D perhaps matching TRBD1 (6 bases). This CDR3 comprises 13 residues. V was clipped by 7 bases and J by 3 bases, with 12 bases between them. Looked up from germline, CDR1 is MNHNS and CDR2 is SASEGT. The chain's CDR3 is CASNPAGEETQYF. CDR3 bases: TGTGCCAGCAACCCCGCAGGGGAAGAGACCCAGTACTTC.

The V and J genes are TRBV5-1 and TRBJ2-3; maybe TRBD2 (5 bases). The germline gives CDR1 SGHRS, CDR2 YFSETQ. The germline V and J ends were trimmed by 8 bases and 1 base, with 17 bases remaining between them. The CDR3 covers 15 residues. In nucleotides, the CDR3 is TGCGCCAGTCATTCCGGGAACATAGGCACAGATACGCAGTATTTT. Its translation: CASHSGNIGTDTQYF.

This clonotype was found a few times. V usage is TRBV9 and J usage is TRBJ2-2, with D uncertain. Germline V gene data show CDR1 as SGDLS and CDR2 as YYNGEE. V was clipped by 0 bases and J by 4 bases, with 4 bases between them. This CDR3 is 13 amino acids long. The CDR3 protein is CASSVAITGELFF. The CDR3 DNA sequence: TGTGCCAGCAGCGTAGCGATCACCGGGGAGCTGTTTTTT.

This clonotype was found many times. V and J are TRBV29-1 and TRBJ2-5; D possibly corresponds to TRBD1 (7 bases). V was cut by 7 bases and J by 2 bases, with 14 bases left in between. CDR1 and CDR2 from the germline V gene are SQVTM and ANQGSEA. The CDR3 is 13 amino acids. CDR3 sequence: CSAAGTEQETQYF. Here the CDR3 DNA reads TGCAGCGCTGCGGGGACAGAGCAAGAGACCCAGTACTTC.

This sequence joins TRBV7-9 and TRBJ2-1; 7 nucleotides line up with TRBD2. J gave up 9 bases and V 6 bases, and 11 bases lay outside the gene matches. Germline CDR1 reads SEHNR; CDR2 reads FQNEAQ (reference sequence). The CDR3 contains 14 residues. CDR3 DNA: TGTGCCAGCAGTAAAAAATTGGCGGGAGCTGAGCAGTTCTTC. Its protein product is CASSKKLAGAEQFF. Full variable domain (rest looked up from reference TRBV7-9 and TRBJ2-1): DTGVSQNPRHKITKRGQNVTFRCDPISEHNRLYWYRQTLGQGPEFLTYFQNEAQLEKSRLLSDRFSAERPKGSFSTLEIQRTEQGDSAMYLCASSKKLAGAEQFFGPGTRLTVL.